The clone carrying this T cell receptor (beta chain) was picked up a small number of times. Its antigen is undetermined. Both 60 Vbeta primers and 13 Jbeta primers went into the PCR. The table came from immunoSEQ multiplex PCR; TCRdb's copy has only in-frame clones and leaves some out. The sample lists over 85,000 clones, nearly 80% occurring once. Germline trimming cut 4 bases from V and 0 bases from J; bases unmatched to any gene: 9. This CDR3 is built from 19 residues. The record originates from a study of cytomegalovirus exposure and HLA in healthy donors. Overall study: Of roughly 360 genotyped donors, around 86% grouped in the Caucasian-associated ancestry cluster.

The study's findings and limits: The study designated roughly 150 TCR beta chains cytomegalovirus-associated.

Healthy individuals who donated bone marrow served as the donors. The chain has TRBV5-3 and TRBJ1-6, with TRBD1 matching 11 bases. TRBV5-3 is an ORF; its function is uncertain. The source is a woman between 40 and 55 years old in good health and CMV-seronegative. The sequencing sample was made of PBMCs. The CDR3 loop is CARSGRGQGVSSYNSPLHF. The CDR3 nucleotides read TGTGCCAGAAGCGGAAGGGGACAGGGGGTTAGCTCCTATAATTCACCCCTCCACTTT.